This T cell receptor beta chain originates from a study of blood T cell repertoires in COVID-19. At the level of the study: Donors in the United States, Italy and Spain gave samples during acute or convalescent COVID-19. Sources were T cells, B-cell-depleted T cells, or PBMCs; the material itself was cDNA or gDNA.

Original methodology: Estimation of nucleated cell counts was performed using reference gene primer amplification. Assay: immunoSEQ multiplex PCR; the TCRdb copy retains only in-frame clones and omits some. V and J calls and clone size are as listed in that table; D and trimming were resolved from the DNA. This sample has roughly 320,000 clones; approximately 86% occur once, and the top ten carry 1% to 1.5%. The CDR3 length is 15 residues. V lost 4 bases to trimming and J lost 8 bases, with 18 bases between them. Germline V gene lookup returns CDR1 MDHEN and CDR2 SYDVKM. The rearrangement uses TRBV28 and TRBJ2-4; perhaps TRBD1 as D (7 bases). This receptor was identified in a man between 70 and 80 years old with acute or convalescent COVID-19. Sequenced material: peripheral blood. The CDR3 region is CASSSYRGSGDIQYF. CDR3 in DNA: TGTGCCAGCAGTTCCTACAGGGGCTCGGGGGACATTCAGTACTTC. The full variable domain, completed using reference TRBV28 and TRBJ2-4, is DVKVTQSSRYLVKRTGEKVFLECVQDMDHENMFWYRQDPGLGLRLIYFSYDVKMKEKGDIPEGYSVSREKKERFSLILESASTNQTSMYLCASSSYRGSGDIQYFGAGTRLSVL.